A single TCR beta chain is shown here with its context. Its cognate antigen has yet to be identified. No base qualities exist here, and no much larger clone lies one base off it. From V the trimming removes 9 bases and from J it removes 0 bases, while the gene matches leave 7 bases of the junction unaccounted for. Sequences MNHEY (CDR1) and SMNVEV (CDR2) are obtained from the germline V gene (reference sequence). The CDR3 sequence holds 15 residues, the cysteine and phenylalanine included. Of all the DNA, just the CDR3 is kept, 45 bases in frame from base 1. The data are from a study of cytomegalovirus exposure and HLA in healthy donors (dated by TCRdb to 2017 to 2019). About the study as a whole: According to an earlier analysis of several hundred of the donors, 200 million or so T cells yielded roughly 110 million unique TCR beta sequences and more than 250 Gb of sequence data. The study used immunosequencing to profile the T cell repertoires of approximately 630 subjects and linked those repertoires to cytomegalovirus serostatus. The study was designed to test whether signatures of past pathogen exposure could be identified by cataloging public T cell receptors. Genome-wide SNP genotypes for about 65% of the roughly 700 donors were used in a later genetic analysis, which treated that subset as a discovery cohort. An early release that covered around 590 HLA-typed donors contained about 300 gigabases of sequencing data and tens of millions of unique TCR sequences. Class I and class II HLA loci were covered by the typing at four-digit resolution. Besides the first cohort of roughly 640 subjects, a separate validation cohort made up of 120 different subjects was used. Across some 400 genotyped donors of the cohort, an average of roughly 250,000 unique TCR beta nucleotide sequences per donor were sequenced, and roughly 17% of those sequences were non-productive. Alongside the repertoire data, information on donor age, sex, ethnicity and CMV serostatus was compiled. Every repertoire in the discovery cohort had been generated on one and the same sequencing platform. To decide whether each TCR beta V gene segment behaved as functional or pseudogenic, an earlier analysis of some 580 of the donors relied on high-throughput TCR beta sequencing. The number of typed donors differed by locus: about 629-630 for A, B, C, DRB1 and DQB1; 522 for DQA1; around 580 for DPA1; and roughly 450 for DPB1. Rather than using new phenotypic data, the later analysis identified candidate immune exposures from TCR beta sequences and from how often those sequences occurred across donors. Among the 398 genotyped donors, under 90% belonged to the genetic ancestry cluster associated with self-reported Caucasian donors. High-throughput TCR immunosequencing, statistical association of individual TCRs with disease status, and machine learning were combined to predict cytomegalovirus infection status. Several DR-DQ haplotypes were handled as single units for association and clustering because linkage in the cohort was strong. To study patterns of TCR occurrence, a later analysis re-analyzed previously published TCR beta repertoires from around 700 donors and added high-resolution HLA genotyping. On the study overall, not on this receptor specifically: Strong co-occurrence of HLA alleles, especially DR and DQ, made assigning TCR associations to individual alleles difficult. A further reported finding was that TCR beta sequences accurately predicted the HLA-A and HLA-B alleles for most subjects in the first cohort. In the study, around 150 TCR beta chains were listed as associated with cytomegalovirus. For the cohort, immune exposure information was limited to CMV serostatus. Because HLA typing was unavailable for some donors at each locus, only the typed subset was used in association tests. This cohort had only TCR beta chains sequenced, and the lack of alpha or paired-chain data limited which features could be detected. Most CMV-associated TCR beta chains appeared to be HLA-restricted in a later analysis, and the HLA associations seemed to be driven largely by CMV exposure. A cluster of highly shared sequence variants was judged likely to represent a technical artifact of the sequencing pipeline. The earlier analysis of approximately 560 of the donors excluded some 16 rarely observed V segments, including chromosome 9 orphons, because counts were too low. An association between a missense DCLRE1C variant and V-gene and J-gene trimming of TCR beta chains was found in a later genetic analysis and replicated in an independent cohort. Correlated functional status among segregating V segments might be attributable to linkage disequilibrium, but an unknown experimental factor could not be ruled out. In vitro tests confirmed that three of the cytomegalovirus-associated TCR beta chains recognize cytomegalovirus antigens. It was suggested by the authors that the approach could potentially be generalized to other disease states and immunological phenotypes. In a later analysis, HLA-associated TCR beta chains were found to be more clonally expanded and to have lower generation probabilities than equally common non-associated chains. In a later analysis, some 18,000 TCR beta sequences were associated with specific HLA alleles at a false discovery rate of 0.05. Across donors, most TCR sequences were observed very rarely, whereas some public TCRs were present in many individuals. According to a later analysis, TCR association rates differed among HLA loci, with DRB1 alleles showing the most associated TCRs and HLA-C alleles showing the fewest. In a later genetic analysis, fewer N-insertions in productive TCRs were reported among donors in an Asian-associated ancestry cluster than the approximately 670-donor mean. An earlier analysis of roughly 570 of the donors showed that most TCR beta V segments appeared in productive rearrangements either about 90% or about 30% of the time, which broadly matched IMGT annotations. The presence/absence analyses assumed that sequencing depth was roughly uniform across donors, and that assumption may not be true. Because the 87-base-pair reads could not distinguish some IMGT-functional V segments, including TRBV6-2 and TRBV6-3, those segments were excluded. According to a later analysis, parvovirus B19, influenza, CMV and Epstein-Barr virus appeared linked to several top co-occurrence clusters. The classifier was reported to diagnose cytomegalovirus status with high specificity and sensitivity in both the original cohort and the validation cohort.

The cohort consisted of 650 to 700 healthy bone marrow donors. At the time of sampling, every cohort member was nominally healthy, though immune exposures that went unrecorded were likely present. The donor was CMV seronegative and was included in the group of about 350 seronegative cohort members. A peripheral blood sample was provided by each donor, and peripheral blood mononuclear cells were used for TCR beta sequencing. Genomic DNA extraction from the blood cell samples was performed with the Qiagen DNeasy Blood Extraction Kit. Libraries came from the immunoSEQ multiplex PCR assay. The multiplex PCR relied on a mix of 60 forward primers for TCR Vbeta segments and 13 reverse primers for TCR Jbeta segments. The CDR3 region of rearranged TCR beta genes was amplified from genomic DNA with a multiplex PCR assay. On the Illumina HiSeq System, the amplified TCR beta libraries were sequenced as 87-base-pair reads. The authors' analysis ran thus. In a later analysis, some 80 million unique TCR beta chains were counted across the approximately 670 repertoires, and around 10 million of these chains were shared by at least two donors. To remove PCR and sequencing errors, raw reads were error-corrected and collapsed into unique sequences using a nearest-neighbor algorithm that merged closely related sequences. Alignment of CDR3 sequences to IMGT reference sequences was used to assign V, D and J gene segments. For a sequence to be retained, a match of at least six nucleotides was required to both a V gene segment and a J gene segment. Rearrangements were called productive when the CDR3 lacked stop codons and stayed in frame with V and J; all others were non-productive. Following IMGT convention, CDR3 was defined as the stretch from the second conserved V-encoded cysteine up to the conserved J-encoded phenylalanine. Sequences without an unambiguous match to a single V gene segment were excluded from the earlier analysis of a few hundred of the donors. In an earlier analysis of 587 of the donors, a V segment was called functional when productive rearrangements were above 56.7%, and segregating when the standard deviation between donors exceeded 5%. A statistical classification framework was built to diagnose cytomegalovirus status from the catalog of TCR beta chain sequences. V and J gene assignment, in a later analysis, came from comparing TCR nucleotide sequences with IMGT/GENE-DB human TR gene sequences. Using the TCRdist pipeline, a later analysis assigned CDR3 sequences along with most-parsimonious VDJ recombination scenarios. A later analysis defined each TCR beta chain by its CDR3 amino acid sequence plus V-gene family, and excluded reads lacking a unique V-gene family. A later analysis removed 500 to 650 highly shared, low-generation-probability nucleotide sequences to deal with suspected cross-contamination and a sequencing artifact. In a later analysis, a clonal expansion index for each public chain was calculated from normalized within-repertoire ranks of inferred template counts. In a later analysis, generation probabilities were computed with a VDJ recombination model fitted to out-of-frame rearrangements, and the resulting probabilities were checked against IGoR. Hypergeometric tests were used in a later analysis to score TCR-TCR, TCR-HLA and TCR-CMV co-occurrence, with a repertoire-size bias correction applied to the TCR pairs. A later analysis estimated false discovery rates by permuting HLA or CMV assignments 20 times. In a later analysis, co-occurring TCRs were grouped with DBSCAN, and TCRdist sequence similarity was added when clustering was performed within HLA-allele-positive subsets. Repertoires with fewer than 30,000 or more than 120,000 public chains, plus five repertoires with anomalous nucleotide sharing, were excluded from co-occurrence clustering. Held by TCRdb, this immuneACCESS table contains in-frame sequences only and omits some clones. Under half of the omission traces to an unresolved V gene where checked; the cause of the rest is unknown. D and trimming were read from the DNA, whereas the V and J calls and clone size are those reported in that table. The sample records 200,000 to 250,000 clones, 75% to 85% of which are singletons. The top ten clones comprise 2.7% of the sample.

The receptor chain draws on TRBV27 and TRBJ2-2; 7 central bases correspond to TRBD1. Input material: PBMCs. The source is a woman aged 35 to 49 in good health and CMV-seronegative. In nucleotides, the sequence is TGTGCCAGTGGTGACAGGGTTTCGAACACCGGGGAGCTGTTTTTT. This gives the protein CASGDRVSNTGELFF.